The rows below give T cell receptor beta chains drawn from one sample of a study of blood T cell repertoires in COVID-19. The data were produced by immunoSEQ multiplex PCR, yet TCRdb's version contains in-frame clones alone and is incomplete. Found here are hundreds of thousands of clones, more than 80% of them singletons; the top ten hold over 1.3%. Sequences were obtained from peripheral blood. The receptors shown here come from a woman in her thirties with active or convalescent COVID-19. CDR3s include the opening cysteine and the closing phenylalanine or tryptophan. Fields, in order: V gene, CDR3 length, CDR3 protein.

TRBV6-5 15 CASSPWTDSYNEQFF
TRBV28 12 CASSLIRHEQYF
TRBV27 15 CASSLFGGTVLEQYF
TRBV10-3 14 CAISPVDKLYGYTF
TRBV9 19 CASSPSFLTGGSGNEKLFF
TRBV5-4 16 CASSLTSGGSYNEQFF
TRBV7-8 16 CASFSPDRGGHSGYTF
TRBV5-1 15 CASSLQGTSSYEQYF
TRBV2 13 CASSRTGGHGYTF
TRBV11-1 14 CASSLGTGQETQYF
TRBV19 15 CASSKGQGANYGYTF
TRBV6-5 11 CASARTGEAFF
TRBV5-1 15 CASSFGTSEYNEQFF
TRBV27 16 CASSLHGVEGNEKLFF